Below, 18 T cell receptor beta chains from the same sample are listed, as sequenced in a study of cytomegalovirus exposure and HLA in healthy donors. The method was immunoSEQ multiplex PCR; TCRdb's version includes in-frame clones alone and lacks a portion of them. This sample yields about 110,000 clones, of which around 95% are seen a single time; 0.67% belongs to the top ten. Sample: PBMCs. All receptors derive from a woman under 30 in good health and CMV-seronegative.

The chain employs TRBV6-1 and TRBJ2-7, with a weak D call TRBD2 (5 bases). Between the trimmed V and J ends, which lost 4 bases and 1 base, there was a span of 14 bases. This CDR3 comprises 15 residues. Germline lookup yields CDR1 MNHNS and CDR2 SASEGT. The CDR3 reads CASSALGGESYEQYF. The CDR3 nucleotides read TGTGCCAGCAGTGCCCTAGGAGGCGAGTCCTACGAGCAGTACTTC.

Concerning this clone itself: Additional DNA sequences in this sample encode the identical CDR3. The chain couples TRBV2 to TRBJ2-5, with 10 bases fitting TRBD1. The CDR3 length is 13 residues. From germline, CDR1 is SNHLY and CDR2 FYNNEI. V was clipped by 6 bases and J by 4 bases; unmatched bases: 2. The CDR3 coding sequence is TGTGCCAGCAGCCGGGACAGGGGAGAGACCCAGTACTTC. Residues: CASSRDRGETQYF. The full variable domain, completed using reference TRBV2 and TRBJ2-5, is EPEVTQTPSHQVTQMGQEVILRCVPISNHLYFYWYRQILGQKVEFLVSFYNNEISEKSEIFDDQFSVERPDGSNFTLKIRSTKLEDSAMYFCASSRDRGETQYFGPGTRLLVL.

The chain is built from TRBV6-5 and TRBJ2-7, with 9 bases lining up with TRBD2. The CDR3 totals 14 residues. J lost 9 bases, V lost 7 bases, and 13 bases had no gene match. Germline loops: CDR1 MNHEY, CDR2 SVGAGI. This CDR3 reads CASTDGAGGQVQYF. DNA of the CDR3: TGTGCCAGCACGGATGGGGCGGGGGGGCAAGTGCAGTACTTC.

The CDR3 sequence is CASSLREGFDEQFF. CDR3 DNA: TGTGCCAGCAGTTTACGGGAAGGGTTCGATGAGCAGTTCTTC. The V call is TRBV27, the J call TRBJ2-1, with a weak D call TRBD2 (5 bases). Germline lookup yields CDR1 MNHEY and CDR2 SMNVEV (reference sequence). Trimming shortened V by 2 bases and J by 8 bases, and 13 bases separated the two germline ends. The CDR3 sequence is 14 residues long.

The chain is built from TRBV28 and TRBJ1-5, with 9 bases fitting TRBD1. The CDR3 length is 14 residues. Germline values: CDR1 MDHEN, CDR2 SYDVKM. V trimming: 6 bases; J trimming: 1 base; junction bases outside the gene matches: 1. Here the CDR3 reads CASRTGGSNQPQHF. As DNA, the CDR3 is TGTGCCAGCAGGACAGGGGGAAGCAATCAGCCCCAGCATTTT.

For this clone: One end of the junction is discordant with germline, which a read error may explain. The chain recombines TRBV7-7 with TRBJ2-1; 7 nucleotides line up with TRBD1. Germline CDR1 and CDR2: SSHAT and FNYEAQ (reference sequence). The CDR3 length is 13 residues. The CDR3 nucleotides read TGTGCTAGCAGCATAGACAGGGATAATGAGCAGTTCTTC. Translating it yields CASSIDRDNEQFF.

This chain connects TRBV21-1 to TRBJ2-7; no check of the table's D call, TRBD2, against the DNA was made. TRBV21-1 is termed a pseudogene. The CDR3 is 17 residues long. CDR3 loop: CASSKSSGTGIRFEQYF. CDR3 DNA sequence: TGTGCCAGCAGCAAATCCTCCGGGACTGGGATTAGGTTCGAGCAGTACTTC.

The CDR3 coding sequence is TGTGCCAGCAGTTCCCTAAGCGGGGGCCGGACTGAAGCTTTCTTT. Translated: CASSSLSGGRTEAFF. The rearrangement joins TRBV27 to TRBJ1-1; D possibly corresponds to TRBD1 (6 bases). CDR1 is MNHEY and CDR2 is SMNVEV in the germline V gene (reference sequence). The length of the CDR3 is 15 residues. V gave up 4 bases and J gave up 5 bases, with 17 bases separating them.

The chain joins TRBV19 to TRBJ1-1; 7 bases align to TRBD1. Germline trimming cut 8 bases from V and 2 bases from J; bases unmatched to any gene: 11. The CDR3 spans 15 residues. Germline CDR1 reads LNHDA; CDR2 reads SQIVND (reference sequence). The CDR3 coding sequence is TGTGCCAGTTCTTGGGGCAGGGGGGCAAACACTGAAGCTTTCTTT. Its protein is CASSWGRGANTEAFF.

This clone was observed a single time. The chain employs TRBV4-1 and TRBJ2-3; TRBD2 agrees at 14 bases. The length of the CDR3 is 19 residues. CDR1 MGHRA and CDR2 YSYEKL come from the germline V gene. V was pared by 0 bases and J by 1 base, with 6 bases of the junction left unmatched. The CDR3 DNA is TGCGCCAGCAGCCAAGATGGAGGACTAGCGGGGGGACGCACAGATACGCAGTATTTT. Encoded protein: CASSQDGGLAGGRTDTQYF.

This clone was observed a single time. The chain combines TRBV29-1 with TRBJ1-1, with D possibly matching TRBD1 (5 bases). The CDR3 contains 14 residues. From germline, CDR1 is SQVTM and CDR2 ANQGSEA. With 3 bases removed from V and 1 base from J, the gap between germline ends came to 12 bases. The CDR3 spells CSVDTPTENTEAFF. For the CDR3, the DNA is TGCAGCGTTGATACGCCGACAGAGAACACTGAAGCTTTCTTT.

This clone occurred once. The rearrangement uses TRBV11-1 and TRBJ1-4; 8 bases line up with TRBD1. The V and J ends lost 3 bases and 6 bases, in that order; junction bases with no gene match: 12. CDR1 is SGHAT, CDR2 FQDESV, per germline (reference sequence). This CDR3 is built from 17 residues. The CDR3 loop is CASSFGQGAGPDEKLFF. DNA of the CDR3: TGTGCCAGCAGCTTCGGGCAGGGGGCCGGTCCAGATGAAAAACTGTTTTTT.

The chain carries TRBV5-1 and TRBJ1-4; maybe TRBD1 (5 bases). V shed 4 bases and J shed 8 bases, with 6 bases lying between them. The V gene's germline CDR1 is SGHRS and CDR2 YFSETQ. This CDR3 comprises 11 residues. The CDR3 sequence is CASSPGEKLFF. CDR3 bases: TGCGCCAGCAGCCCAGGGGAAAAACTGTTTTTT.

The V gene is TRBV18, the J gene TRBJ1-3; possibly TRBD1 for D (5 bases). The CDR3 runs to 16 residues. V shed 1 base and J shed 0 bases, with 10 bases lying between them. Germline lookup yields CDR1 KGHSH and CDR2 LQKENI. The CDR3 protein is CASSPLDTSSGNTIYF. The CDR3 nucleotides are TGTGCCAGCTCACCACTGGACACCTCCTCTGGAAACACCATATATTTT.

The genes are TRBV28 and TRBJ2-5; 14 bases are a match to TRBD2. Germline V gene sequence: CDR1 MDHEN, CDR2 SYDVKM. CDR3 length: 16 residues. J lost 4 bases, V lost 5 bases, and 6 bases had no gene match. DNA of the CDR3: TGTGCCAGCAGTAGGACTAGCGGGGGGCCAATAGAGACCCAGTACTTC. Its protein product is CASSRTSGGPIETQYF. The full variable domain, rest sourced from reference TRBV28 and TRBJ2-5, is DVKVTQSSRYLVKRTGEKVFLECVQDMDHENMFWYRQDPGLGLRLIYFSYDVKMKEKGDIPEGYSVSREKKERFSLILESASTNQTSMYLCASSRTSGGPIETQYFGPGTRLLVL.

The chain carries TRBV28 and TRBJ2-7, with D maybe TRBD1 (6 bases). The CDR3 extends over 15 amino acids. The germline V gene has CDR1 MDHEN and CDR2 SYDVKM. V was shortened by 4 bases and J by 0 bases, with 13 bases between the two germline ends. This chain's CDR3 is CASSSSGTSSYEQYF. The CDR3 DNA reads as TGTGCCAGCAGTTCTTCCGGGACAAGCTCCTACGAGCAGTACTTC. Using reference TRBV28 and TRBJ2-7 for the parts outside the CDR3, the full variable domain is DVKVTQSSRYLVKRTGEKVFLECVQDMDHENMFWYRQDPGLGLRLIYFSYDVKMKEKGDIPEGYSVSREKKERFSLILESASTNQTSMYLCASSSSGTSSYEQYFGPGTRLTVT.

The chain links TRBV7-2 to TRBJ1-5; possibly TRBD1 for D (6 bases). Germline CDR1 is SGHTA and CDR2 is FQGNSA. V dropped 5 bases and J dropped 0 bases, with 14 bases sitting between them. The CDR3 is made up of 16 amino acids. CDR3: CASSPKDSYSNQPQHF. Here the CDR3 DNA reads TGTGCCAGCAGCCCAAAGGACAGCTATAGCAATCAGCCCCAGCATTTT.

CDR3 DNA sequence: TGTGCCAGCAGCTTAGCACGCCAAAAAGGGGACACTGAAGCTTTCTTT. The encoded protein is CASSLARQKGDTEAFF. The chain links TRBV7-2 to TRBJ1-1, with a weak D call TRBD1 (5 bases). Germline lookup yields CDR1 SGHTA and CDR2 FQGNSA. The V end was cut by 0 bases, the J end by 3 bases, with 14 bases between. The CDR3 has 16 residues.